What follows describes a single T cell receptor beta chain. Time point in this sample: patch test 1, 2 weeks after DPC sensitization. Treatment defined: therapeutic diphenylcyclopropenone sensitization with weekly scalp DPC. From the RACE reads, TCRdb called clonotypes with MiXCR, one entry per CDR3 protein. The top ten clones hold approximately 2.5% of a sample with about 380,000 distinct CDR3 sequences, nearly 5% of them seen once. The record originates from a study of human T cells and chemical hapten exposure. About the research overall: Patch tests containing 0.01% DPC, applied to the upper back, were read at 6 days.

CDR1 and CDR2 (germline): SGHTA, FQGNSA. J was trimmed by 2 bases and V by 4 bases; bases with no gene match: 3. The CDR3 is 15 residues long. The chain is built from TRBV7-2 and TRBJ1-2, with 11 bases identical to TRBD1. The clonotype was recovered from a woman aged 50 to 60 with alopecia areata. Some clones in this sample may be carry-over from other donors' samples. Material: whole blood, obtained in connection with sensitization to the hapten diphenylcyclopropenone (DPC). For the CDR3, the DNA is TGTGCCAGCAGCTCCTGGGACAGGGGGAACTATGGCTACACCTTC. Protein product: CASSSWDRGNYGYTF.